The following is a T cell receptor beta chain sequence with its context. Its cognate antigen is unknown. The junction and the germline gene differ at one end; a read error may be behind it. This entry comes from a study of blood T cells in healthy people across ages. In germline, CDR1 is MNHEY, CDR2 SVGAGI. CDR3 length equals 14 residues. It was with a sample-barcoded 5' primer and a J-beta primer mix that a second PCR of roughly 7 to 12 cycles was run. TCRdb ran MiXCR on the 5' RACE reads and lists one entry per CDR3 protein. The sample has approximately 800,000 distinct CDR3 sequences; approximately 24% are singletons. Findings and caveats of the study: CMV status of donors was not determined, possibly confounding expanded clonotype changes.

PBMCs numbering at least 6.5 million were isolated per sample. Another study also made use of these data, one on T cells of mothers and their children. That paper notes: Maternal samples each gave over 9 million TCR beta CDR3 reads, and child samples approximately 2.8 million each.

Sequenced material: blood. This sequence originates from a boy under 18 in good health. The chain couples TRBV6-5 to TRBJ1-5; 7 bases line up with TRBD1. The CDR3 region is CASKQGQADQLQHF. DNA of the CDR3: TGTGCCAGCAAGCAAGGACAGGCCGATCAGCTCCAGCATTTT.